One T cell receptor beta chain is described in this entry. Sequenced by immunoSEQ multiplex PCR; TCRdb stores in-frame clones only, minus some. Among approximately 29,000 clones, roughly 89% were seen once, and the ten largest hold approximately 0.77%. These data are taken from a study of T cell changes during pregnancy in multiple sclerosis. The germline CDR1 and CDR2 sequences are SGHRS and YFSETQ. After removal of 4 bases from V and 8 bases from J, the junction contained 14 bases not matched to a gene. This CDR3 comprises 16 residues. The receptor comes from a female donor with multiple sclerosis, enrolled in a pregnancy study. The genes are TRBV5-1 and TRBJ2-1; 8 nucleotides agree with TRBD2. Source: CD4+ T cells from peripheral blood mononuclear cells, taken in the second trimester of pregnancy. CDR3 nucleotides: TGCGCCAGCAGCAAATTAGCGGGGCGCTCTGGGTATGAGCAGTTCTTC. This sequence encodes CASSKLAGRSGYEQFF.